This TCR beta chain is drawn from a study of control samples from healthy donors and cancer patients. TCRdb's table, derived via immunoSEQ multiplex PCR, lists solely in-frame clones and lacks some. This table holds about 160,000 clones, 90% to 95% found once. The CDR3 loop spans 15 amino acids. V lost 0 bases and J lost 2; bases outside the gene matches: 4. From germline, CDR1 is SGHRS and CDR2 YFSETQ. The TCR sequence derives from a woman between 55 and 75 years old in good health. Sequencing input: blood. This chain uses TRBV5-1 with TRBJ1-1, with 7 bases that match TRBD1. The CDR3 DNA reads as TGCGCCAGCAGCTTGGGTGGAGGGGGCAACACTGAAGCTTTCTTT. Its protein is CASSLGGGGNTEAFF.